Sequencing of this TCR beta chain was carried out in a study of T cell changes during pregnancy in multiple sclerosis. Repertoires were generated with immunoSEQ multiplex PCR, while TCRdb's copy carries only in-frame clones and drops some. Found here are roughly 29,000 clones, approximately 89% of them singletons; the top ten hold more than 6.5%. Trimming pared 0 bases from V and 4 bases from J, leaving 17 bases between. From germline, CDR1 is LGHNA and CDR2 YNFKEQ. The CDR3 is made up of 17 amino acids. The sample here was CD8+ T cells from peripheral blood mononuclear cells, taken after pregnancy. The gene calls are TRBV4-2 and TRBJ2-3; TRBD2 might be the D (6 bases). This TCR was recovered from a female donor with multiple sclerosis, enrolled in a pregnancy study. The DNA of the CDR3 is TGTGCCAGCAGCCAAGATTGGGGACGGGAGTATCCAGATACGCAGTATTTT. Its protein is CASSQDWGREYPDTQYF.